This T cell receptor (beta chain) originates from a study of blood T cells in healthy people across ages. General study results and limits: In long-lived donors, naive CD4+ cell counts and diversity exceeded those of aged donors.

Total RNA extracted from each sample amounted to at least 6 micrograms. This clonotype was seen once. Its antigen remains unknown. Next came a second PCR, run for about 7 to 12 cycles, which used a sample-barcoded 5' primer along with a J-beta primer mix. Each TCR beta cDNA got a 12-nucleotide random molecular identifier. MiXCR, applied by TCRdb to the 5' RACE reads, yields one record per CDR3 protein. Among fewer than 2 million distinct CDR3 sequences listed, about two fifths were seen once. The V gene's germline CDR1 is SGHRS and CDR2 YFSETQ. The V and J ends lost 2 bases and 5 bases, in that order; junction bases with no gene match: 10. The CDR3 loop spans 17 amino acids.

This TCR came from a human donor in good health. The sample consisted of blood. The V call is TRBV5-1, the J call TRBJ2-1; 10 nucleotides agree with TRBD1. The CDR3 nucleotides read TGCGCCAGCAGCTTCCTTGTCGGGACAGGGGTGGACAATGAGCAGTTCTTC. This gives the protein CASSFLVGTGVDNEQFF.